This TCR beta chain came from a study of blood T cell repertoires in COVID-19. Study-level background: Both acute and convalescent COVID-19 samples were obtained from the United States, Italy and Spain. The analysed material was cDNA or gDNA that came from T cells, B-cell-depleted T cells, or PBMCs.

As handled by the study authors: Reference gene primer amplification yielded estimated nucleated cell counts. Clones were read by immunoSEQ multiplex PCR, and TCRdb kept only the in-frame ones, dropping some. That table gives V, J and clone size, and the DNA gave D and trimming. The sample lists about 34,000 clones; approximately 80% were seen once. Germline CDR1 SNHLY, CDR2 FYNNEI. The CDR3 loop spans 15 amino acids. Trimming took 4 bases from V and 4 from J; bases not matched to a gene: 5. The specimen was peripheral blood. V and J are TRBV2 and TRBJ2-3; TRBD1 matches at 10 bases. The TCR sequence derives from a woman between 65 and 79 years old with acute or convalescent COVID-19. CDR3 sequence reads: CASSARDRGPDTQYF. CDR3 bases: TGTGCCAGCAGTGCTCGGGACAGGGGACCAGATACGCAGTATTTT.